The present TCR beta chain was sequenced within a study of immune evolution from preneoplasia to lung adenocarcinoma. Study-level findings and limits: Compared with EGFR-mutant or double wild-type lesions, KRAS-mutant nodules were more clonal.

Only in-frame clones appear in the TCRdb table, and some are missing; sequencing was by immunoSEQ multiplex PCR. Here the sample spans 6,200 or so clones, more than 70% being singletons. This clone was detected a few times. Its cognate antigen is unknown. Patients had resection in Japan or China between the mid-2010s and the late 2010s. Two lung cancer pathologists independently confirmed each histologic diagnosis. After pathologic assessment, macro-dissection selected premalignant or tumor cells for extraction. The CDR3 extends over 13 amino acids. Germline V gene sequence: CDR1 SQVTM, CDR2 ANQGSEA. V was pared by 6 bases and J by 7 bases, with 15 bases between.

The gene calls are TRBV29-1 and TRBJ1-4, with D possibly matching TRBD1 (6 bases). Sequencing used FFPE minimally invasive lung adenocarcinoma tissue. The receptor comes from a person aged 70 to 80 with lung adenocarcinoma. The CDR3 DNA is TGCAGCGTCAACAGGGCGGGTAGTGAAAAACTGTTTTTT. Translation: CSVNRAGSEKLFF. Looking up the rest from reference TRBV29-1 and TRBJ1-4 gives the full variable domain: SAVISQKPSRDICQRGTSLTIQCQVDSQVTMMFWYRQQPGQSLTLIATANQGSEATYESGFVIDKFPISRPNLTFSTLTVSNMSPEDSSIYLCSVNRAGSEKLFFGSGTQLSVL.